This TCR beta chain emerged from a study of blood T cells in healthy people across ages. Germline values: CDR1 SGHRS, CDR2 YFSETQ. This CDR3 is built from 17 residues. V was trimmed by 2 bases and J by 2 bases, leaving 19 bases between them. Every donor contributed 7.5 to 10 milliliters of peripheral blood by blood draw. Note on this clonotype: What it binds is not known.

Notes on the study in general: The authors considered diversity estimates from one million T cells to be underestimates. A strong correlation was seen between TCR beta diversity and naive T cell percentage. Long-lived and aged donors differed, with more naive CD4+ cells and higher diversity in the long-lived.

A second PCR of 7 to 11 cycles used a sample-barcoded 5' primer and a J-beta primer mix. TCRdb itself ran the 5' RACE reads through MiXCR, one entry per CDR3 protein. The sample records over 500,000 distinct CDR3 sequences, 52% being singletons. The chain links TRBV5-1 to TRBJ1-2; TRBD1 is a possible D gene (6 bases). This clonotype originated in a woman older than 75 in good health. The source material was blood. The CDR3 DNA follows: TGCGCCAGCAGCTTTTGGGGGAACAGGGATCCCAACTATGGCTACACCTTC. Its protein is CASSFWGNRDPNYGYTF.